This T cell receptor beta chain comes out of a study of shared clonotypes between healthy human individuals. General study results and limits: Read depth was anticipated to influence clonotype sharing among donors. Though the depth was large, rarefaction showed that sorted-subset sequencing was incomplete. Researchers found naive subsets generally carried larger estimated richness than memory subsets.

V shed 5 bases and J shed 0 bases, with 15 bases lying between them. The CDR3 length is 15 residues. As regards this clone: Its specificity is not known.

Tens of thousands of T cell genomes (around 0.2 ug DNA) went into each sorted-subset replicate. Assay used: immunoSEQ multiplex PCR; TCRdb lists only in-frame clones, some missing. The data show about 2 million clones, 90% to 95% seen once. The sequencing input was naive CD4+ T cells sorted from blood. Subset noted: CD45RA+ positively selected. This TCR was sampled from a man between 18 and 29 years old in good health. The V call is TRBV5-3, the J call TRBJ2-7; D perhaps matches TRBD1 (6 bases). TRBV5-3 is labeled an ORF, and its function is uncertain. This CDR3 is CARSLGGGSSYEQYF. The CDR3 coding sequence is TGTGCCAGAAGTTTAGGGGGTGGCAGCTCCTACGAGCAGTACTTC.